This T cell receptor beta chain was sequenced in a study of Ad26.COV2.S vaccination and SARS-CoV-2 variants. Germline V lookup: CDR1 SQVTM, CDR2 ANQGSEA. This CDR3 is built from 13 residues. V was clipped by 3 bases and J by 10 bases, with 18 bases between them. Here immunoSEQ multiplex PCR was the method, and the copy in TCRdb shows in-frame clones only, minus some. This table holds 500,000 or so clones, around nine tenths found once. The treatment: roughly 18 received Ad26.COV2.S at low or high dose, single or two shots; 5 received placebo; per-sample allocation not given. Day 63 after the first vaccine or placebo injection was the time point for sampling.

The rearrangement links TRBV29-1 to TRBJ1-2, with D possibly TRBD1 on 6 matching bases. The TCR originated in a person between 18 and 59 years old who received the Ad26.COV2.S COVID-19 vaccine or a placebo. Source: peripheral blood, taken in a trial of Ad26.COV2.S vaccine versus placebo. The CDR3 region is CSVELPGTYIYTF. CDR3 nucleotide sequence: TGCAGCGTTGAGCTGCCAGGGACATATATCTACACCTTC.